This T cell receptor beta chain was obtained from a study of technical replicates of blood from four donors (dated by TCRdb to about 2017). V is pared back by 5 bases and J by 0 bases, with 17 bases lying between the germline termini. CDR1 and CDR2 (MDHEN, SYDVKM) derive from the germline V gene. From cysteine to phenylalanine, the CDR3 is 17 amino acids long. This entry keeps only the CDR3 DNA: 51 bases, framed from base 1. Concerning this clone itself: Its antigen is currently not known. Base qualities are missing; no much larger clone stands one base away.

Library construction relied on the immunoSEQ multiplex PCR assay. Sourced from immuneACCESS, this table was stored by TCRdb with only in-frame sequences that have V and J called. A share of the clones is absent; for the studies checked, an unresolved V gene accounts for under half, and the remainder has no known explanation. This sample is represented by fewer than 85,000 clones; about 95% of them were singletons. Around 0.25% of the sample goes to the ten largest clones. The TCR was taken from a human donor in good health. The rearrangement combines TRBV28 with TRBJ1-3, with TRBD1 as a weak D call on 5 bases. Input material: T cells isolated from PBMCs. The sequenced DNA: TGTGCCAGCAGTCCGTCACTGTTGACAGCCTCTGGAAACACCATATATTTT. Translated, this is CASSPSLLTASGNTIYF.